These 13 T cell receptor beta chains originate from one sample sequenced in a study of blood T cell repertoires in COVID-19. Data came from immunoSEQ multiplex PCR; TCRdb stores just in-frame clones and leaves some out. The table lists 130,000 to 150,000 clones, about four fifths of them singletons. Input material: peripheral blood. The origin of the receptors is a human donor with acute or convalescent COVID-19. The donor label of this sample is uncertain.

The V gene is TRBV24-1, the J gene TRBJ2-4; possible D gene TRBD2, 5 bases. Germline V CDR1 and CDR2: KGHDR, SFDVKD. Trimming shortened V by 8 bases and J by 1 base, and 14 bases separated the two germline ends. There are 15 residues in the CDR3. CDR3 amino acids: CATMSPRGAKNIQYF. DNA for the CDR3: TGTGCCACCATGAGTCCCCGAGGGGCCAAAAACATTCAGTACTTC.

The rearrangement links TRBV6-5 to TRBJ1-2; the D gene is possibly TRBD1 (6 bases). With 6 bases removed from V and 6 bases from J, the gap between germline ends came to 14 bases. CDR1 is MNHEY, CDR2 SVGAGI, per germline. This CDR3 is built from 13 residues. This CDR3 is CASRITGLNGYTF. The DNA of the CDR3 is TGTGCCAGCAGAATAACAGGGCTCAATGGCTACACCTTC.

The V and J genes are TRBV4-2 and TRBJ1-4; a possible D gene is TRBD1 (6 bases). The CDR3 is 17 residues long. Trimming took 5 bases from V and 6 from J, leaving 22 bases between them. Per the germline V gene, CDR1 is LGHNA and CDR2 is YNFKEQ. The CDR3 DNA reads TGTGCCAGCAGCTCTGGGACACTTCTCTTCGGGGATGAAAAACTGTTTTTT. Encoded protein: CASSSGTLLFGDEKLFF.

The chain is built from TRBV7-8 and TRBJ1-3; D remains unclear. The CDR3 is 13 amino acids. V was cut by 4 bases and J by 2 bases, with 6 bases left in between. Germline CDR1 reads SGHVS; CDR2 reads FQNEAQ. CDR3 in amino acids: CASSSGPGNTIYF. The CDR3 DNA follows: TGTGCCAGCAGCTCGGGTCCTGGAAACACCATATATTTT.

This chain joins TRBV7-2 and TRBJ1-3; perhaps TRBD1 as D (6 bases). The CDR3 runs 14 residues. V lost 5 bases, J lost 4 bases, and 12 bases lay in between. CDR1 and CDR2 from the germline V gene are SGHTA and FQGNSA. Here the CDR3 DNA reads TGTGCCAGCAGCCCTGGACAGCTCGGAAACACCATATATTTT. Translating it yields CASSPGQLGNTIYF.

The V gene is TRBV13, the J gene TRBJ2-1, with a possible D match to TRBD1 (5 bases). Trimming left V 5 bases short and J 2 bases short, with 10 bases between. The CDR3 extends over 14 amino acids. Germline CDR1 reads PRHDT; CDR2 reads FYEKMQ (reference sequence). Written as DNA, the CDR3 is TGTGCCAGCAGCCCCTGGACACCCTACAATGAGCAGTTCTTC. Protein product: CASSPWTPYNEQFF.

The chain links TRBV11-2 to TRBJ2-2, with D perhaps TRBD1 (5 bases). Germline-derived CDR1 and CDR2 are SGHAT and FQNNGV. The V and J ends lost 2 bases and 6 bases respectively, with 13 bases between them. The CDR3 runs 15 residues. The CDR3 region is CASSLYEVGAGELFF. The CDR3 DNA sequence: TGTGCCAGCAGCTTATACGAAGTAGGGGCCGGGGAGCTGTTTTTT.

The table lists this clone with a few counts. The chain carries TRBV7-8 and TRBJ1-5; D is perhaps TRBD1 (6 bases). The germline V and J ends were trimmed by 0 bases and 5 bases, with 11 bases remaining between them. Germline values: CDR1 SGHVS, CDR2 FQNEAQ. CDR3 size: 15 residues. In DNA form, the CDR3 reads TGTGCCAGCAGCTTAGCGGGGGGGCTTTATCAGCCCCAGCATTTT. Translated: CASSLAGGLYQPQHF.

The chain carries TRBV6-2 or TRBV6-3 and TRBJ2-1; maybe TRBD2 (6 bases). Germline assignment: CDR1 MNHEY and CDR2 SVGEGT. The CDR3 runs to 15 residues. The V end was cut by 0 bases, the J end by 5 bases, with 11 bases between. In DNA form, the CDR3 reads TGTGCCAGCAGTTACTCCGTACTAGCCCACAATGAGCAGTTCTTC. Residues: CASSYSVLAHNEQFF.

V usage is TRBV5-4 and J usage is TRBJ2-3; TRBD2 matches at 7 bases. The CDR3 runs 15 residues. The V and J ends lost 2 bases and 6 bases, in that order; junction bases with no gene match: 9. Germline lookup yields CDR1 SGHNT and CDR2 YYREEE (reference sequence). CDR3 protein: CASSLWGGVTDTQYF. CDR3 coding DNA: TGTGCCAGCAGCTTATGGGGGGGGGTTACGGATACGCAGTATTTT.

The V gene is TRBV7-9, the J gene TRBJ1-2; D unclear. V lost 1 base and J 8 bases, leaving 11 bases between the germline ends. Per the germline V gene, CDR1 is SEHNR and CDR2 is FQNEAQ (reference sequence). CDR3 length equals 13 residues. This chain's CDR3 is CASSLDTRGGYTF. The CDR3 DNA reads TGTGCCAGCAGCTTAGACACCCGAGGGGGCTACACCTTC.

The gene calls are TRBV6-5 and TRBJ1-3; D is undetermined. Germline V gene lookup returns CDR1 MNHEY and CDR2 SVGAGI. The V end lost 6 bases, the J end lost 3 bases, and 12 bases lay between the germline ends. The CDR3 consists of 14 residues. The CDR3 sequence is CASRNEGIGNTIYF. The CDR3 DNA follows: TGTGCCAGCAGAAACGAGGGAATTGGAAACACCATATATTTT.

This clone was observed a single time. The chain uses TRBV11-2 and TRBJ2-1; weak D call: TRBD1 (5 bases). The CDR3 loop spans 14 amino acids. V was cut by 0 bases and J by 6 bases, with 9 bases left in between. Germline V lookup: CDR1 SGHAT, CDR2 FQNNGV. The CDR3 spells CASSLDRVSNEQFF. DNA of the CDR3: TGTGCCAGCAGCTTAGACAGGGTGTCCAATGAGCAGTTCTTC.